Reported below is one T cell receptor beta chain. The antigen remains undetermined. Relative to the germline gene, one junction end is altered; a read error may explain this. This record comes from a study of blood T cells in healthy people across ages. Findings of the study overall: Diversity figures based on one million T cells were deemed too low.

Sample-barcoded 5' priming and a J-beta primer mix drove a second PCR of 7 to 11 cycles. TCRdb processed the 5' RACE reads anew with MiXCR; each CDR3 protein has one entry. Of some 1.5 million distinct CDR3 sequences in the sample, approximately 43% are singletons; the top ten hold more than 4%. The CDR3 consists of 13 residues. In germline, CDR1 is DFQATT, CDR2 SNEGSKA (reference sequence). Each of the donors had 8 to 10 milliliters of peripheral blood drawn into EDTA-treated Vacutainer tubes. This TCR came from a woman aged 18-29 years in good health. Sequencing was carried out using blood. This rearrangement joins TRBV20-1 to TRBJ1-4; D perhaps matches TRBD1 (5 bases). The CDR3 protein is CSVRGVTNGKLFF. The CDR3 bases are TGCAGTGTTAGAGGGGTAACTAATGGAAAACTGTTTTTT.